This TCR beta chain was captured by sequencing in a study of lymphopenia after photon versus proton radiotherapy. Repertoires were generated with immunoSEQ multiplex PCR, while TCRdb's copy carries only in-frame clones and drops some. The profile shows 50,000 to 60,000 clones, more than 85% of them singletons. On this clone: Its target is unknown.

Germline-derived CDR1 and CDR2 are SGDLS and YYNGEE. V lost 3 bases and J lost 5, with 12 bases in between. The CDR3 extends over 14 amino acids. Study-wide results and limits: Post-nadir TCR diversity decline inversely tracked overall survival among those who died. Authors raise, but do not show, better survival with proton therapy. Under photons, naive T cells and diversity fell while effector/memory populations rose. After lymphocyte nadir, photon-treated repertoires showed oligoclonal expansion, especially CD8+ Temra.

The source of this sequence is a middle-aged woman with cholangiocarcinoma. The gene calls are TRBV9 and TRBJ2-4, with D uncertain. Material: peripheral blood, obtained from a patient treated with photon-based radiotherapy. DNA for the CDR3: TGTGCCAGCAGCGCCCCGGCCCTCGAAAACATTCAGTACTTC. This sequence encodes CASSAPALENIQYF.